These T cell receptor beta chains were read from a single sample in a study of blood T cell repertoires in COVID-19. Method: immunoSEQ multiplex PCR; TCRdb's copy keeps in-frame clones and lacks some. The sample lists around 200,000 clones; 65% to 85% were seen once. The source material was PBMCs or T cells enriched from blood (not recorded which). The receptor set was obtained from a young woman who had recovered from COVID-19. Both conserved end residues are part of each CDR3. A D gene is named only where the DNA matches it firmly. Only some rows state a clone size, as once, few, many or a class for expanded clones.

j_call | clone_size | cdr3_length | d_call | v_call | cdr3_aa | cdr3_nt
TRBJ1-1 | - | 14 | - | TRBV5-6 | CASSPGWGRTEAFF | TGTGCCAGCAGCCCGGGGTGGGGGCGGACTGAAGCTTTCTTT
TRBJ1-5 | - | 13 | - | TRBV24-1 | CATTRQVQWPQHF | TGTGCCACCACAAGACAGGTTCAATGGCCCCAGCATTTT
TRBJ2-2 | - | 18 | - | TRBV24-1 | CATSDSRWRGPNTGELFF | TGTGCCACCAGTGATTCCCGGTGGCGGGGGCCTAACACCGGGGAGCTGTTTTTT
TRBJ2-2 | - | 16 | - | TRBV19 | CASSSRGAANTGELFF | TGTGCCAGTAGTTCCCGAGGAGCCGCGAACACCGGGGAGCTGTTTTTT
TRBJ1-6 | - | 13 | - | TRBV2 | CASRSREDSPLHF | TGTGCCAGTCGGAGCAGGGAAGATTCACCCCTCCACTTT
TRBJ1-1 | - | 13 | - | TRBV12-3/TRBV12-4 | CASSSRGNTEAFF | TGTGCCAGCAGTAGCAGGGGGAACACTGAAGCTTTCTTT
TRBJ1-4 | - | 19 | - | TRBV21-1 | CARPIKTARRGRVNEKLFF | TGTGCCAGACCGATAAAAACCGCCAGAAGGGGGCGGGTTAATGAAAAACTGTTTTTT
TRBJ1-2 | once | 14 | TRBD1 | TRBV5-4 | CASSPGQGAHGYTF | TGTGCCAGCAGCCCGGGACAGGGGGCGCACGGCTACACCTTC
TRBJ2-3 | - | 13 | TRBD1 | TRBV5-4 | CATLTGGTDTQYF | TGTGCCACCCTGACAGGGGGCACAGATACGCAGTATTTT
TRBJ2-7 | - | 14 | - | TRBV29-1 | CSVAPGMINYEQYF | TGCAGCGTTGCCCCAGGGATGATTAACTACGAGCAGTACTTC
TRBJ2-3 | - | 14 | TRBD1 | TRBV19 | CASSLGQGVDTQYF | TGTGCCAGTAGTCTAGGACAGGGTGTTGATACGCAGTATTTT
TRBJ2-5 | - | 14 | TRBD2 | TRBV29-1 | CSVAASGSGETQYF | TGCAGCGTTGCGGCTAGCGGGAGTGGAGAGACCCAGTACTTC
TRBJ2-1 | - | 16 | TRBD2 | TRBV5-1 | CASRPTSGYSYNEQFF | TGCGCCAGCAGACCTACTAGCGGTTACTCCTACAATGAGCAGTTCTTC
TRBJ1-3 | - | 13 | - | TRBV15 | CATTPAGRNTIYF | TGTGCCACCACCCCGGCGGGTCGAAACACCATATATTTT
TRBJ2-7 | - | 16 | - | TRBV18 | CASAFGSGGGAYEQYF | TGTGCCAGCGCCTTTGGGAGCGGCGGCGGAGCCTACGAGCAGTACTTC
TRBJ1-6 | - | 18 | - | TRBV18 | CASSPAERGQTGNSPLHF | TGTGCCAGCTCACCAGCGGAGAGAGGCCAGACGGGTAATTCACCCCTCCACTTT
TRBJ1-2 | - | 12 | - | TRBV11-1 | CASSRQGQGYTF | TGTGCCAGCAGCCGTCAGGGACAAGGCTACACCTTC
TRBJ1-2 | - | 14 | - | TRBV28 | CASSLVSANYGYTF | TGTGCCAGCAGTTTGGTGTCAGCTAACTATGGCTACACCTTC
TRBJ1-4 | - | 15 | TRBD1 | TRBV7-8 | CASSVPGQGNEKLFF | TGTGCCAGCAGCGTGCCGGGACAGGGAAATGAAAAACTGTTTTTT
TRBJ1-3 | - | 14 | - | TRBV3-1/TRBV3-2 | CASSLGGRENTIYF | TGTGCCAGCAGCCTCGGGGGGCGCGAAAACACCATATATTTT
TRBJ2-3 | - | 16 | TRBD2 | TRBV3-1/TRBV3-2 | CASSQRSGGAADTQYF | TGTGCCAGCAGCCAAAGGAGCGGGGGGGCGGCAGATACGCAGTATTTT
TRBJ2-6 | - | 17 | - | TRBV24-1 | CATSDPSGGSGANVLTF | TGTGCCACCAGTGATCCTTCTGGGGGCTCCGGGGCCAACGTCCTGACTTTC
TRBJ2-1 | many | 11 | - | TRBV20-1 | CSARDRTGKVF | TGCAGTGCTAGAGATCGAACAGGGAAGGTCTTC
TRBJ2-5 | - | 13 | TRBD2 | TRBV7-2 | CASSPGTIWTQYF | TGTGCCAGCAGCCCCGGGACTATCTGGACCCAGTACTTC
TRBJ1-6 | - | 13 | - | TRBV6-5 | CASRTQGNSPLHF | TGTGCCAGCAGGACCCAGGGAAATTCACCCCTCCACTTT
TRBJ2-2 | - | 17 | TRBD2 | TRBV7-3 | CASRRGRLAGEAGELFF | TGTGCCAGCAGGAGGGGGAGACTAGCGGGAGAGGCCGGGGAGCTGTTTTTT
TRBJ1-5 | - | 12 | - | TRBV20-1 | CSASSRGQPQHF | TGCAGTGCTAGTTCCCGGGGTCAGCCCCAGCATTTT
TRBJ1-5 | - | 14 | - | TRBV27 | CASRTGGGGLPQHF | TGTGCCAGCAGGACTGGGGGAGGAGGTTTGCCCCAGCATTTT
TRBJ2-5 | - | 13 | - | TRBV5-1 | CASSKGAQETQYF | TGCGCCAGCAGCAAGGGAGCGCAAGAGACCCAGTACTTC
TRBJ2-1 | - | 14 | - | TRBV3-1/TRBV3-2 | CASRHGTDSGEQFF | TGTGCCAGCAGACACGGGACTGACAGCGGTGAGCAGTTCTTC
TRBJ1-2 | - | 13 | - | TRBV28 | CASSFQGSYGYTF | TGTGCCAGCAGTTTCCAGGGGAGCTATGGCTACACCTTC
TRBJ2-2 | once | 16 | TRBD1 | TRBV5-4 | CASSLWGQGVTGELFF | TGTGCCAGCAGCTTGTGGGGACAGGGGGTGACCGGGGAGCTGTTTTTT
TRBJ1-2 | - | 15 | TRBD1 | TRBV18 | CASSLARDSRPGYTF | TGTGCCAGCTCACTGGCCCGGGACAGTCGTCCTGGCTACACCTTC
TRBJ2-3 | - | 15 | - | TRBV9 | CASSPLERVADTQYF | TGTGCCAGCAGCCCCTTGGAGCGAGTAGCAGATACGCAGTATTTT
TRBJ1-1 | few | 11 | - | TRBV29-1 | CSISGNTEAFF | TGCAGCATCTCAGGGAACACTGAAGCTTTCTTT
TRBJ1-5 | - | 16 | TRBD1 | TRBV7-2 | CASSLRRDRGNQPQHF | TGTGCCAGCAGCTTACGGAGGGACAGGGGCAATCAGCCCCAGCATTTT
TRBJ2-2 | - | 14 | - | TRBV27 | CASSLFERTGELFF | TGTGCCAGCAGTTTATTTGAACGGACCGGGGAGCTGTTTTTT
TRBJ1-5 | - | 15 | - | TRBV28 | CASAETLGGNQPQHF | TGTGCCAGCGCGGAGACGTTAGGTGGCAATCAGCCCCAGCATTTT
TRBJ2-1 | - | 17 | TRBD2 | TRBV3-1/TRBV3-2 | CASSPAPGLGTYNEQFF | TGTGCCAGCAGCCCGGCACCAGGACTAGGGACCTACAATGAGCAGTTCTTC
TRBJ1-1 | - | 11 | TRBD1 | TRBV28 | CASRHRGQAFF | TGTGCCAGCAGACACAGGGGGCAAGCTTTCTTT
TRBJ2-1 | - | 16 | - | TRBV5-1 | CASSLGQWSSYNEQFF | TGCGCCAGCAGCTTGGGACAGTGGAGCTCCTACAATGAGCAGTTCTTC
TRBJ2-3 | - | 13 | - | TRBV10-1 | CASSDGVTDTQYF | TGCGCCAGCAGCGACGGGGTCACAGATACGCAGTATTTT
TRBJ2-7 | - | 17 | TRBD2 | TRBV2 | CASSEGLAGGSTYEQYF | TGTGCCAGCAGTGAAGGACTAGCGGGAGGTAGCACCTACGAGCAGTACTTC
TRBJ2-6 | - | 18 | - | TRBV5-1 | CASSHGAISFEGANVLTF | TGCGCCAGCAGCCATGGAGCTATATCGTTCGAGGGGGCCAACGTCCTGACTTTC
TRBJ1-2 | - | 12 | TRBD1 | TRBV19 | CASSQGAGGYTF | TGTGCCAGTAGCCAGGGGGCGGGTGGCTACACCTTC
TRBJ2-5 | - | 15 | - | TRBV30 | CAWSVRWLAEETQYF | TGTGCCTGGAGTGTACGTTGGCTAGCAGAGGAGACCCAGTACTTC
TRBJ2-4 | - | 19 | TRBD2 | TRBV13 | CASSPRTSGTYTAKNIQYF | TGTGCCAGCAGCCCACGGACTAGCGGGACCTATACTGCCAAAAACATTCAGTACTTC
TRBJ2-1 | few | 12 | - | TRBV7-3 | CASSLSSNEQFF | TGTGCCAGCAGCTTAAGTAGCAATGAGCAGTTCTTC
TRBJ2-7 | - | 18 | TRBD1 | TRBV28 | CASTTSGQLMGLSTEQYF | TGTGCCAGCACCACCTCGGGACAGTTAATGGGGTTGTCCACGGAGCAGTACTTC
TRBJ1-1 | - | 15 | - | TRBV13 | CASSSTSGVDTEAFF | TGTGCCAGCAGCTCCACCTCGGGAGTGGACACTGAAGCTTTCTTT
TRBJ1-2 | - | 13 | - | TRBV28 | CASSYIEPHGYTF | TGTGCCAGCAGTTATATAGAACCTCATGGCTACACCTTC
TRBJ1-5 | - | 17 | - | TRBV27 | CASKSTLRGKSNQPQHF | TGTGCCAGCAAATCTACGCTGAGGGGGAAGAGCAATCAGCCCCAGCATTTT
TRBJ1-5 | - | 15 | - | TRBV7-8 | CASSFGGEGNQPQHF | TGTGCCAGCAGCTTTGGCGGGGAGGGCAATCAGCCCCAGCATTTT